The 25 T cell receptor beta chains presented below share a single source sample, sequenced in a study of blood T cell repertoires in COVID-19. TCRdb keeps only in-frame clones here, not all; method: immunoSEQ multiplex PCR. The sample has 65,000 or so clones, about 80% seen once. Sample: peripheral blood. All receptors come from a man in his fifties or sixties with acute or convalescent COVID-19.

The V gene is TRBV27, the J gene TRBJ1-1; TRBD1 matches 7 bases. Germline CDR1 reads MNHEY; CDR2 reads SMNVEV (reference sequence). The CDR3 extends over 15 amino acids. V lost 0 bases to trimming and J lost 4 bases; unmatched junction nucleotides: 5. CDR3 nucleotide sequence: TGTGCCAGCAGTTTATCAGGGGGCGCGGGCACTGAAGCTTTCTTT. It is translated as CASSLSGGAGTEAFF.

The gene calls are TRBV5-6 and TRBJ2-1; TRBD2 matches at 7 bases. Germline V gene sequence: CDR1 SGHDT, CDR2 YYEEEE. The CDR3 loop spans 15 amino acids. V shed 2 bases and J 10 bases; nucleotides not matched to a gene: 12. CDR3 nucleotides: TGTGCCAGCAGCTTATTCTCCCGGGGGGAGAAAGAGCAGTTCTTC. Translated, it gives CASSLFSRGEKEQFF.

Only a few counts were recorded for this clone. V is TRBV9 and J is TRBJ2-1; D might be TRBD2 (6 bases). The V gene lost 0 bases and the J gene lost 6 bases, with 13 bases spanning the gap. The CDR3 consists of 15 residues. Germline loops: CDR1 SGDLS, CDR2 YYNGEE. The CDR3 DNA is TGTGCCAGCAGCGTAGCTGGGACTCTAGGCAATGAGCAGTTCTTC. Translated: CASSVAGTLGNEQFF.

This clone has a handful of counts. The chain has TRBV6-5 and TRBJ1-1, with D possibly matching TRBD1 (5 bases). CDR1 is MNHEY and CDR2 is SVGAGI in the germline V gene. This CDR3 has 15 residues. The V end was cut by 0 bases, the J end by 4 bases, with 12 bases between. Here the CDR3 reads CASSYSTVWGTEAFF. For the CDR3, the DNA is TGTGCCAGCAGTTACTCGACAGTATGGGGCACTGAAGCTTTCTTT.

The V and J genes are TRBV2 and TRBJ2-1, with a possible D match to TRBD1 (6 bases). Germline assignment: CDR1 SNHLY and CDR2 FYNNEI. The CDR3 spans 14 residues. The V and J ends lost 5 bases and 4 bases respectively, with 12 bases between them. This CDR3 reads CASSYQGRYNEQFF. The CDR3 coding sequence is TGTGCCAGCAGTTATCAGGGGCGGTACAATGAGCAGTTCTTC.

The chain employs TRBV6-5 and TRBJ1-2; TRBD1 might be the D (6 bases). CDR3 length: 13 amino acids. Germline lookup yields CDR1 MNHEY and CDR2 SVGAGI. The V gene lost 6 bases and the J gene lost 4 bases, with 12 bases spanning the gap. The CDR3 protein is CASSGGQTYGYTF. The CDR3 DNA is TGTGCCAGCAGCGGGGGGCAGACCTATGGCTACACCTTC.

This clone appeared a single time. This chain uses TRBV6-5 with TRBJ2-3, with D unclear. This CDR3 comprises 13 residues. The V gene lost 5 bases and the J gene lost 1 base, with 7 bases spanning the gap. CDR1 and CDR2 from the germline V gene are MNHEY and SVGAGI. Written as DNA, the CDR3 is TGTGCCAGCAGTAATCCGGGCACAGATACGCAGTATTTT. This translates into CASSNPGTDTQYF.

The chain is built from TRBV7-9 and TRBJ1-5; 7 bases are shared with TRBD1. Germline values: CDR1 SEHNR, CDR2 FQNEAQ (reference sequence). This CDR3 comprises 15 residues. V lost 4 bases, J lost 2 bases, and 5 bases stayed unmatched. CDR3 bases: TGTGCCAGCAGCTCTGACAGGGAGGGCAATCAGCCCCAGCATTTT. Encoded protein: CASSSDREGNQPQHF.

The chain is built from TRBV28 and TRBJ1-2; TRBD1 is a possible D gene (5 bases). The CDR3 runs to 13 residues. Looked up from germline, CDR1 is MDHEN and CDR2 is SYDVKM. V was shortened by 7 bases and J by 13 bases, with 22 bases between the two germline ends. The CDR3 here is CASTLNRRGLGTF. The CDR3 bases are TGTGCCAGCACCCTTAACCGGCGGGGGTTAGGCACCTTC.

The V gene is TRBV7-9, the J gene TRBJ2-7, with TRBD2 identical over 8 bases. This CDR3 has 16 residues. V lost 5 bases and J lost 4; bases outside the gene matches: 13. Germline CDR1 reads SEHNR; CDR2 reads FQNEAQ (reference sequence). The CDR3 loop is CASSPTTGGLEYEQYF. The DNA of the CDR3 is TGTGCCAGCAGCCCCACCACGGGGGGGCTTGAGTACGAGCAGTACTTC.

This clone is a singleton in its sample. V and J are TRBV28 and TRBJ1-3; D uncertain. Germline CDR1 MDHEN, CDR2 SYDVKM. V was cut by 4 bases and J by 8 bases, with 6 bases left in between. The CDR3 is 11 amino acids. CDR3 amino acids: CASSYADTIYF. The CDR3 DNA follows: TGTGCCAGCAGTTACGCGGACACCATATATTTT.

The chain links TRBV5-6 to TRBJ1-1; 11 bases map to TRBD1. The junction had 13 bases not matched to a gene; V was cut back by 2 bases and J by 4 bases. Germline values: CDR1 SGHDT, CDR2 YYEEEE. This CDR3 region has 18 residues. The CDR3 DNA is TGTGCCAGCAGCTTACCAGGGCGGACAGGGGGCGCGACCACTGAAGCTTTCTTT. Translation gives CASSLPGRTGGATTEAFF.

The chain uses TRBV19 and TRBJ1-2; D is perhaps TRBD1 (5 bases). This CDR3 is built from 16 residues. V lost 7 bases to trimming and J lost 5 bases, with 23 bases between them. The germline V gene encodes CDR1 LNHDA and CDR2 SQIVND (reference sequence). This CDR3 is CASTQSGQGRLYGYTF. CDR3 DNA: TGTGCCAGTACCCAAAGCGGGCAGGGAAGGTTGTATGGCTACACCTTC.

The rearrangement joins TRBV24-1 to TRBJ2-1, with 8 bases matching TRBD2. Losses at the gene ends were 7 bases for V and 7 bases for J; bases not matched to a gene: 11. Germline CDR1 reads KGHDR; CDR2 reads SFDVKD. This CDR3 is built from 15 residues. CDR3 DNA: TGTGCCACCAGCGAGCGGGGGAGGGTTGGGAATGAGCAGTTCTTC. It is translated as CATSERGRVGNEQFF.

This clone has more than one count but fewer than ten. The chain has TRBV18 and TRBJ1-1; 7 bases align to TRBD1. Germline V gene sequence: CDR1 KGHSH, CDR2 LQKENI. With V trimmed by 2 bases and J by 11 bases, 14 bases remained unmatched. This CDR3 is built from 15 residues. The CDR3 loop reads CASSPSWQGVGMAFF. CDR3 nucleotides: TGTGCCAGCTCACCATCTTGGCAGGGGGTCGGTATGGCTTTCTTT.

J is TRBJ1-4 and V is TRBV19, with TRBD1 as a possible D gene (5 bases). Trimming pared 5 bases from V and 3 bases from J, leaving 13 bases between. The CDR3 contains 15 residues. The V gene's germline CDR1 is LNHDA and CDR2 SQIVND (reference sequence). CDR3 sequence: CASSASGTSNEKLFF. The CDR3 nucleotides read TGTGCCAGTAGTGCTTCCGGGACTTCTAATGAAAAACTGTTTTTT.

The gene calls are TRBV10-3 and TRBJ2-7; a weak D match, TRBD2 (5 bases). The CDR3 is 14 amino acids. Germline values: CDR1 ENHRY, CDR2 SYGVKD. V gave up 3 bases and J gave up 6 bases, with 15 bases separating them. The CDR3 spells CAISDWKLRGEQYF. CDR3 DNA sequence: TGTGCCATCAGTGATTGGAAATTACGGGGCGAGCAGTACTTC.

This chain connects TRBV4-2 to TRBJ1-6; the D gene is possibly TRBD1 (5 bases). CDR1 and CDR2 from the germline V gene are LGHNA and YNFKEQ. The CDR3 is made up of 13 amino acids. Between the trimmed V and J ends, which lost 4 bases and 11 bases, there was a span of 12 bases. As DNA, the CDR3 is TGTGCCAGCAGCCCAGGGTGGGAGGCACCCCTCCACTTT. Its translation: CASSPGWEAPLHF.

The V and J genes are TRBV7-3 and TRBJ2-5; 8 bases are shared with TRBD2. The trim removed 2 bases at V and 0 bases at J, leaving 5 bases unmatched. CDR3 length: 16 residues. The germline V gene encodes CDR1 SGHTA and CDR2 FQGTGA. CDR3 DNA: TGTGCCAGCAGCTTAGGCCCACTAGCGGACCAAGAGACCCAGTACTTC. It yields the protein CASSLGPLADQETQYF. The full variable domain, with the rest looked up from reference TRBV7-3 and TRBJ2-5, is GAGVSQTPSNKVTEKGKYVELRCDPISGHTALYWYRQSLGQGPEFLIYFQGTGAADDSGLPNDRFFAVRPEGSVSTLKIQRTERGDSAVYLCASSLGPLADQETQYFGPGTRLLVL.

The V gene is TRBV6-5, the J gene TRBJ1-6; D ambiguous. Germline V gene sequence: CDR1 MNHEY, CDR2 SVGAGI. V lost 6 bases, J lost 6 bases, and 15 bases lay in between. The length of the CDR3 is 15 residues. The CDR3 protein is CASSLSGYPNSPLHF. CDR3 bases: TGTGCCAGCAGCCTATCGGGATACCCTAATTCACCCCTCCACTTT.

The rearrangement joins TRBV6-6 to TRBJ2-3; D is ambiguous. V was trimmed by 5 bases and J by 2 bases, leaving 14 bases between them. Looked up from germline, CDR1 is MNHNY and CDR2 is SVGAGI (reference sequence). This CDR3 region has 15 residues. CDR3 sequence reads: CASSPWASFTDTQYF. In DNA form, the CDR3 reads TGTGCCAGCAGTCCTTGGGCATCCTTCACAGATACGCAGTATTTT.

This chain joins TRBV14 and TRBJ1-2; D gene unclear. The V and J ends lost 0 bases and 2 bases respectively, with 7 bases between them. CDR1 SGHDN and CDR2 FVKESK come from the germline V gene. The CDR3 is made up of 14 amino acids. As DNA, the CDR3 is TGTGCCAGCAGCCAAGAAACGAGAAACTATGGCTACACCTTC. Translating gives CASSQETRNYGYTF.

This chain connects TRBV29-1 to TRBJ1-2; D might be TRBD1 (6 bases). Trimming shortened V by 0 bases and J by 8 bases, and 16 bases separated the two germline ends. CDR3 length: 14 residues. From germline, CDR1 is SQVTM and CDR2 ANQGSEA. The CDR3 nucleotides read TGCAGCGTTGAAGATCGGGACACGTCTAGGGGCTACACCTTC. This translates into CSVEDRDTSRGYTF.

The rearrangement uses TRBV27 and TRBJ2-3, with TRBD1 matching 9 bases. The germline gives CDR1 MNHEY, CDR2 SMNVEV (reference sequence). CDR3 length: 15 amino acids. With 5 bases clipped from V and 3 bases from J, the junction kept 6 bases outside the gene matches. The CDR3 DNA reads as TGTGCCAGCAGTCCTGGGACAGGGAGAACAGATACGCAGTATTTT. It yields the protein CASSPGTGRTDTQYF.

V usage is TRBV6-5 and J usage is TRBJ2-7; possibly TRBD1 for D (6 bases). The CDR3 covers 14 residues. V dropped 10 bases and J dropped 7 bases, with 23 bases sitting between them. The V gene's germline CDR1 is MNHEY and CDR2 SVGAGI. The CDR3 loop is CATLTGFWALEQYF. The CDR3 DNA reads TGTGCCACCCTCACAGGGTTCTGGGCCTTGGAGCAGTACTTC.